This is a list of T cell receptor beta chains from one sample in a study of cytomegalovirus exposure and HLA in healthy donors. Profiling relied on immunoSEQ multiplex PCR, and the TCRdb table lists in-frame clones only, not all of them. The table includes some 99,000 clones, around 67% detected once. Sequencing was carried out using PBMCs. These receptors originate from a male donor in good health and CMV-seronegative. Both conserved end residues are part of each CDR3. Fields, in order: V gene, J gene, CDR3 protein.

TRBV25-1	TRBJ2-3	CASSETPRDTQYF
TRBV7-9	TRBJ1-1	CASSLGAGPGVGTEAFF
TRBV9	TRBJ2-3	CASSPWTGGADTQYF
TRBV29-1	TRBJ2-1	CSVVSGGPYNEQFF
TRBV27	TRBJ2-1	CASSLGGPSGSYNEQFF
TRBV6-1	TRBJ2-1	CASSGSGYNEQFF
TRBV7-2	TRBJ2-7	CASSLSRLLSYEQYF
TRBV28	TRBJ1-4	CASSSPGLGANEKLFF
TRBV4-1	TRBJ2-7	CASSQRGTGTGLRDEQYF
TRBV9	TRBJ1-1	CASSARGNTEAFF
TRBV9	TRBJ2-6	CASSAPTDGRTGANVLTF
TRBV27	TRBJ2-7	CASSLAGGGYEQYF
TRBV27	TRBJ2-1	CASSLRPGQLWNEQFF
TRBV4-1	TRBJ1-2	CASSQATGPSGYTF
TRBV27	TRBJ1-1	CASSLGADRAGTEAFF
TRBV29-1	TRBJ1-2	CSVTDSSYGYTF
TRBV28	TRBJ2-1	CASSPLGRGTYNEQFF
TRBV9	TRBJ2-3	CASSPPGEIGTDTQYF
TRBV27	TRBJ1-4	CASSPGRGNEKLFF
TRBV6-4	TRBJ1-5	CASSQGSNQPQHF
TRBV27	TRBJ2-7	CASSLNRGSYEQYF
TRBV4-3	TRBJ2-7	CASSQTHSTSGASYEQYF
TRBV9	TRBJ1-1	CASSVGTGGLNTEAFF
TRBV27	TRBJ2-1	CASSLLRQVGDEQFF
TRBV6-1	TRBJ1-5	CASSDFGRDYSNQPQHF
TRBV7-2	TRBJ1-4	CASRPGRDAEKLFF
TRBV28	TRBJ2-1	CANLVKARDEQFF
TRBV19	TRBJ2-1	CASSIVSSGSPYNEQFF
TRBV5-1	TRBJ2-1	CASSLVVSGNEQFF
TRBV5-5	TRBJ2-5	CASSLAFLGLTSQETQYF
TRBV29-1	TRBJ2-7	CSALGLTYEQYF
TRBV4-1	TRBJ2-1	CASSHQREGLSNEQFF
TRBV4-3	TRBJ1-2	CASSQGTTGTADGYTF
TRBV29-1	TRBJ2-7	CSARDLRTPYEQYF
TRBV5-6	TRBJ1-1	CASSLEGLGARTEAFF
TRBV4-1	TRBJ1-6	CASSLGQEPPLHF
TRBV30	TRBJ2-7	CAWATGIYEQYF
TRBV4-3	TRBJ1-1	CASSQDGLGPGGPNTEAFF
TRBV6-5	TRBJ2-7	CASTRGGVDEQYF
TRBV19	TRBJ2-3	CASSYQGYTQYF
TRBV7-2	TRBJ2-1	CASSLGLAGGPGINEQFF
TRBV29-1	TRBJ1-2	CSVFSGQEPLGGYTF
TRBV6-5	TRBJ1-2	CASSQGQAAGYTF
TRBV27	TRBJ2-3	CASSLSSREFGDTQYF
TRBV27	TRBJ2-3	CASSATGLSTDTQYF
TRBV27	TRBJ2-4	CASKAGGAGTKNIQYF
TRBV29-1	TRBJ2-7	CSVEAPRGGVSSYEQYF
TRBV10-3	TRBJ1-2	CAIKRTDAANYGYTF
TRBV5-1	TRBJ2-2	CASGETGSNTGELFF